This is a list of T cell receptor beta chains from one sample in a study of shared clonotypes between healthy human individuals. Sequencing was performed with immunoSEQ multiplex PCR; in TCRdb, only in-frame clones are kept and a portion is missing. The sample contains about 2.4 million clones, over 85% of which appear only once. Sample: naive CD4+ T cells from PBMCs. These receptors came from a young man in good health. Some clones in this sample may be carry-over from other donors' samples. CDR3s include the opening cysteine and the closing phenylalanine or tryptophan. D genes are given only for firm matches. Not every row has a clone size; where given, it reads once, few, many or a size class.

j_gene: TRBJ2-1
v_gene: TRBV29-1
d_gene: TRBD2
abundance: NA
CDR3nt: TGCAGCGTTAGGGCTAGCGGTCGGGATGAGCAGTTCTTC
CDR3aa: CSVRASGRDEQFF

j_gene: TRBJ2-3
v_gene: TRBV28
d_gene: NA
abundance: NA
CDR3nt: TGTGCCAGCGTAGCCCCGGGACTTGAAATGGGTACAGATACGCAGTATTTT
CDR3aa: CASVAPGLEMGTDTQYF

j_gene: TRBJ2-2
v_gene: TRBV29-1
d_gene: NA
abundance: once
CDR3nt: TGCAGCGTTGTGGGTAGCACGAACACCGGGGAGCTGTTTTTT
CDR3aa: CSVVGSTNTGELFF

j_gene: TRBJ2-1
v_gene: TRBV29-1
d_gene: TRBD2
abundance: NA
CDR3nt: TGCAGCGTTGAGGGGGGGGCCTACAATGAGCAGTTCTTC
CDR3aa: CSVEGGAYNEQFF

j_gene: TRBJ1-5
v_gene: TRBV28
d_gene: TRBD1
abundance: NA
CDR3nt: TGTGCCAGCAGTCGCCCTGACAGGGCCAATCAGCCCCAGCATTTT
CDR3aa: CASSRPDRANQPQHF

j_gene: TRBJ2-6
v_gene: TRBV6-5
d_gene: NA
abundance: NA
CDR3nt: TGTGCCAGCAGGATCACCCTCTCTGGGGCCAACGTCCTGACTTTC
CDR3aa: CASRITLSGANVLTF

j_gene: TRBJ2-3
v_gene: TRBV10-3
d_gene: TRBD2
abundance: NA
CDR3nt: TGTGCCATCAGTGATTCTGGACTAGGTACAGATACGCAGTATTTT
CDR3aa: CAISDSGLGTDTQYF

j_gene: TRBJ2-5
v_gene: TRBV11-1
d_gene: TRBD1
abundance: NA
CDR3nt: TGTGCCAGCAGCCCACGACAGGGTCAAGAGACCCAGTACTTC
CDR3aa: CASSPRQGQETQYF

j_gene: TRBJ2-1
v_gene: TRBV7-2
d_gene: TRBD2
abundance: NA
CDR3nt: TGTGCCAGCAGCCCCCGACTAGCGGGAGGCCATGAGCAGTTCTTC
CDR3aa: CASSPRLAGGHEQFF

j_gene: TRBJ2-3
v_gene: TRBV7-9
d_gene: TRBD2
abundance: NA
CDR3nt: TGTGCCAGCAGCTCTCCCAATAGGGGGACTAGCCGGTCAGATACGCAGTATTTT
CDR3aa: CASSSPNRGTSRSDTQYF

j_gene: TRBJ2-7
v_gene: TRBV4-2
d_gene: TRBD1
abundance: NA
CDR3nt: TGTGCCAGCAGCCAAGGGTACGGGACAGAGTACGAGCAGTACTTC
CDR3aa: CASSQGYGTEYEQYF

j_gene: TRBJ2-3
v_gene: TRBV4-1
d_gene: NA
abundance: NA
CDR3nt: TGCGCCAGCAGCCAAGTGGGGGTCCCCGGGGATACGCAGTATTTT
CDR3aa: CASSQVGVPGDTQYF

j_gene: TRBJ2-7
v_gene: TRBV7-3
d_gene: TRBD1
abundance: NA
CDR3nt: TGTGCCAGCAGCCCTCAAGGACAGGGGGCAGATGAGCAGTACTTC
CDR3aa: CASSPQGQGADEQYF

j_gene: TRBJ1-5
v_gene: TRBV30
d_gene: NA
abundance: once
CDR3nt: TGTGCCTGGAGGTTGAGTGGACAATCCTTTTGGCCCCAGCATTTT
CDR3aa: CAWRLSGQSFWPQHF

j_gene: TRBJ1-4
v_gene: TRBV30
d_gene: NA
abundance: NA
CDR3nt: TGTGCCTGGATGAGTCTAGGAGGCGGCAATGAAAAACTGTTTTTT
CDR3aa: CAWMSLGGGNEKLFF

j_gene: TRBJ2-1
v_gene: TRBV6-6
d_gene: TRBD1
abundance: NA
CDR3nt: TGTGCCAGCGAGGGGGCTAGAGCCTCCGCTGAGCAGTTCTTC
CDR3aa: CASEGARASAEQFF

j_gene: TRBJ2-1
v_gene: TRBV11-2
d_gene: TRBD2
abundance: NA
CDR3nt: TGTGCCAGCAGCTTAGGGTACGGGGGGTGGCAGTTCTTC
CDR3aa: CASSLGYGGWQFF

j_gene: TRBJ2-5
v_gene: TRBV29-1
d_gene: NA
abundance: NA
CDR3nt: TGCAGCGTCCGTCGGGAGACCCAGTACTTC
CDR3aa: CSVRRETQYF

j_gene: TRBJ2-2
v_gene: TRBV13
d_gene: NA
abundance: NA
CDR3nt: TGTGCCAGCAGCTTATTGAACACCGGGGAGCTGTTTTTT
CDR3aa: CASSLLNTGELFF

j_gene: TRBJ2-1
v_gene: TRBV9
d_gene: NA
abundance: once
CDR3nt: TGTGCCAGCAGCGTAGCAGCGGACTCCTACAATGAGCAGTTCTTC
CDR3aa: CASSVAADSYNEQFF

j_gene: TRBJ2-7
v_gene: TRBV18
d_gene: TRBD1
abundance: NA
CDR3nt: TGTGCCAGCTCGCCAGGGGGACAGGGGGTAGGAGAGCAGTACTTC
CDR3aa: CASSPGGQGVGEQYF

j_gene: TRBJ2-1
v_gene: TRBV5-1
d_gene: NA
abundance: NA
CDR3nt: TGCGCCAGCAGCCCCTTAGAGGGTGAGCAGTTCTTC
CDR3aa: CASSPLEGEQFF

j_gene: TRBJ2-2
v_gene: TRBV4-2
d_gene: NA
abundance: NA
CDR3nt: TGTGCCAGCAGCCAGGGGGTCTCAGTAATTACCGGGGAGCTGTTTTTT
CDR3aa: CASSQGVSVITGELFF

j_gene: TRBJ2-7
v_gene: TRBV11-1
d_gene: NA
abundance: NA
CDR3nt: TGTGCCAGCAGCTCAAGACAGCATAGCTCCTACGAGCAGTACTTC
CDR3aa: CASSSRQHSSYEQYF

j_gene: TRBJ1-5
v_gene: TRBV6-1
d_gene: NA
abundance: NA
CDR3nt: TGTGCCAGCATGTCTCAGGGGAGGAATAATCAGCCCCAGCATTTT
CDR3aa: CASMSQGRNNQPQHF

j_gene: TRBJ1-3
v_gene: TRBV7-9
d_gene: NA
abundance: once
CDR3nt: TGTGCCAGCAGCTTAGGAGATTTTGGAAACACCATATATTTT
CDR3aa: CASSLGDFGNTIYF

j_gene: TRBJ2-7
v_gene: TRBV15
d_gene: TRBD2
abundance: NA
CDR3nt: TGTGCCACCAGCAGAGATGAGTTGTTCGGGGGGAGGGCCTTACTTGACTTCAAGCAGTACTTC
CDR3aa: CATSRDELFGGRALLDFKQYF

j_gene: TRBJ1-5
v_gene: TRBV28
d_gene: NA
abundance: NA
CDR3nt: TGTGCCAGCAGTTTAGAACCCCCTTATAGCAATCAGCCCCAGCATTTT
CDR3aa: CASSLEPPYSNQPQHF

j_gene: TRBJ2-2
v_gene: TRBV9
d_gene: NA
abundance: NA
CDR3nt: TGTGCCAGCAGCGCTGTAGGGTTCACCGGGGAGCTGTTTTTT
CDR3aa: CASSAVGFTGELFF

j_gene: TRBJ2-7
v_gene: TRBV7-2
d_gene: NA
abundance: NA
CDR3nt: TGTGCCAGCAGCTTAGACGGGATAGCCTACGAGCAGTACTTC
CDR3aa: CASSLDGIAYEQYF

j_gene: TRBJ2-7
v_gene: TRBV5-4
d_gene: TRBD1
abundance: NA
CDR3nt: TGTGCCAGCAGCGTTGGGACAGGGGGCTACTACGAGCAGTACTTC
CDR3aa: CASSVGTGGYYEQYF

j_gene: TRBJ2-3
v_gene: TRBV5-4
d_gene: NA
abundance: NA
CDR3nt: TGTGCCAGCAGCTTACGGGGGACGGCCACAGATACGCAGTATTTT
CDR3aa: CASSLRGTATDTQYF

j_gene: TRBJ1-1
v_gene: TRBV7-2
d_gene: TRBD1
abundance: NA
CDR3nt: TGTGCCAGCCTATCAGACAGGGGGCTGCACACTGAAGCTTTCTTT
CDR3aa: CASLSDRGLHTEAFF

j_gene: TRBJ2-7
v_gene: TRBV27
d_gene: NA
abundance: NA
CDR3nt: TGTGCCAGCAGTAGACCAGGGGATCCGTACGAGCAGTACTTC
CDR3aa: CASSRPGDPYEQYF

j_gene: TRBJ1-4
v_gene: TRBV28
d_gene: NA
abundance: NA
CDR3nt: TGTGCCAGCAGTTCGTTACAGGGAGGGAGTGAAAAACTGTTTTTT
CDR3aa: CASSSLQGGSEKLFF

j_gene: TRBJ1-4
v_gene: TRBV4-1
d_gene: NA
abundance: NA
CDR3nt: TGCGCCAGCAGCCCAGATTTGGGGGGGGCTGGAGGTGAAAAACTGTTTTTT
CDR3aa: CASSPDLGGAGGEKLFF

j_gene: TRBJ2-3
v_gene: TRBV7-2
d_gene: TRBD2
abundance: NA
CDR3nt: TGTGCCAGCAGCTTAGCGGCTAGCGGGAGTTTCACAGATACGCAGTATTTT
CDR3aa: CASSLAASGSFTDTQYF

j_gene: TRBJ2-7
v_gene: TRBV7-2
d_gene: NA
abundance: once
CDR3nt: TGTGCCAGCAGCTTAGGGCCTACCCCGGTGGAGCAGTACTTC
CDR3aa: CASSLGPTPVEQYF

j_gene: TRBJ2-7
v_gene: TRBV28
d_gene: TRBD1
abundance: NA
CDR3nt: TGTGCCAGCAGTCGGCCGGGACAGATCTACGAGCAGTACTTC
CDR3aa: CASSRPGQIYEQYF

j_gene: TRBJ2-5
v_gene: TRBV6-5
d_gene: TRBD1
abundance: NA
CDR3nt: TGTGCCAGCAGTTACGGGGGACAGGCAGAGACCCAGTACTTC
CDR3aa: CASSYGGQAETQYF

j_gene: TRBJ1-1
v_gene: TRBV6-6
d_gene: NA
abundance: NA
CDR3nt: TGTGCCAGCAACAAACGGGGGGCAGGGATGAACACTGAAGCTTTCTTT
CDR3aa: CASNKRGAGMNTEAFF

j_gene: TRBJ2-7
v_gene: TRBV10-3
d_gene: TRBD1
abundance: NA
CDR3nt: TGTGCCATCAGTGAGTTCGGGACAGGGGTTGAGCAGTACTTC
CDR3aa: CAISEFGTGVEQYF

j_gene: TRBJ1-2
v_gene: TRBV23-1
d_gene: NA
abundance: NA
CDR3nt: TGCGCCAGCAGTCAATCGGGGTATCGGGGCTATGGCTACACCTTC
CDR3aa: CASSQSGYRGYGYTF

j_gene: TRBJ1-2
v_gene: TRBV9
d_gene: NA
abundance: NA
CDR3nt: TGTGCCAGCAGCGTAGACGTCAGGAGTATAGGACAGACGAACTATGGCTACACCTTC
CDR3aa: CASSVDVRSIGQTNYGYTF

j_gene: TRBJ2-7
v_gene: TRBV7-2
d_gene: NA
abundance: once
CDR3nt: TGTGCCAGCAGCTGGGCTAGAAACCCCTCCTACGAGCAGTACTTC
CDR3aa: CASSWARNPSYEQYF

j_gene: TRBJ1-4
v_gene: TRBV5-1
d_gene: NA
abundance: few
CDR3nt: TGCGCCAGCAGCTTGGCGGCGGCAACTAATGAAAAACTGTTTTTT
CDR3aa: CASSLAAATNEKLFF